The 25 T cell receptor beta chains presented below share a single source sample, sequenced in a study of cytomegalovirus exposure and HLA in healthy donors. The PCR was carried out with 60 Vbeta primers and 13 Jbeta primers. TCRdb's table, derived via immunoSEQ multiplex PCR, lists solely in-frame clones and lacks some. The table lists approximately 160,000 clones, roughly 77% of them singletons. The sequenced sample consisted of PBMCs. The receptors come from a male donor in good health and CMV-seronegative.

This sequence joins TRBV19 and TRBJ2-4, with TRBD1 matching 9 bases. The V and J ends lost 6 bases and 8 bases, in that order; junction bases with no gene match: 8. The germline gives CDR1 LNHDA, CDR2 SQIVND (reference sequence). CDR3 size: 14 residues. CDR3 amino acids: CASSSGTGFDIQYF. The CDR3 region has the DNA TGTGCCAGTAGCTCCGGGACAGGGTTTGACATTCAGTACTTC.

This sequence joins TRBV4-2 and TRBJ2-3; a possible D gene is TRBD2 (6 bases). The CDR3 is 14 amino acids. V lost 0 bases and J 4 bases, leaving 8 bases between the germline ends. Per germline, CDR1 LGHNA and CDR2 YNFKEQ. As DNA, the CDR3 is TGTGCCAGCAGCCAAGATACGGGGGCAGATACGCAGTATTTT. It specifies CASSQDTGADTQYF.

V usage is TRBV28 and J usage is TRBJ2-6; 8 bases line up with TRBD1. The CDR3 has 15 amino acids. Germline lookup yields CDR1 MDHEN and CDR2 SYDVKM. J lost 4 bases, V lost 8 bases, and 7 bases had no gene match. As DNA, the CDR3 is TGTGCCAGCGGGCAGGGGGCGCACGGGGCCAACGTCCTGACTTTC. This codes for CASGQGAHGANVLTF.

J is TRBJ2-1 and V is TRBV6-1, with D tentatively TRBD2 (6 bases). The germline gives CDR1 MNHNS, CDR2 SASEGT. V was cut by 8 bases and J by 0 bases, with 11 bases left in between. The CDR3 spans 14 residues. DNA for the CDR3: TGTGCCAGCGGGAGTAGCGGCTCCTACAATGAGCAGTTCTTC. It encodes CASGSSGSYNEQFF.

This sequence joins TRBV18 and TRBJ2-1; 7 bases are shared with TRBD1. J gave up 8 bases and V 0 bases, and 7 bases lay outside the gene matches. The CDR3 extends over 15 amino acids. Germline CDR1 is KGHSH and CDR2 is LQKENI. The CDR3 region is CASSPPTGDTDEQFF. Written as DNA, the CDR3 is TGTGCCAGCTCACCACCCACAGGGGACACGGATGAGCAGTTCTTC.

This clone was detected once. The chain joins TRBV9 to TRBJ1-6; D unclear. CDR1 SGDLS and CDR2 YYNGEE come from the germline V gene. CDR3 length: 15 amino acids. V was clipped by 3 bases and J by 6 bases, with 13 bases between them. CDR3 loop: CASSGSGSSNSPLHF. CDR3 coding DNA: TGTGCCAGCAGCGGCTCCGGGAGTAGTAATTCACCCCTCCACTTT.

This chain connects TRBV10-3 to TRBJ1-6, with TRBD1 identical over 10 bases. V lost 2 bases and J lost 9; bases outside the gene matches: 4. The length of the CDR3 is 15 residues. CDR1 ENHRY and CDR2 SYGVKD come from the germline V gene. The CDR3 DNA reads TGTGCCATCAGTGAGGGACAGGGGGATAGTTCACCCCTCCACTTT. As protein: CAISEGQGDSSPLHF.

The chain couples TRBV11-2 to TRBJ2-5; D is possibly TRBD2 (5 bases). The CDR3 covers 14 residues. Germline CDR1 is SGHAT and CDR2 is FQNNGV. V gave up 5 bases and J gave up 5 bases, with 15 bases separating them. CDR3 sequence reads: CASSPRTGGETQYF. For the CDR3, the DNA is TGTGCCAGCAGCCCGCGGACGGGCGGGGAGACCCAGTACTTC.

The rearrangement joins TRBV5-1 to TRBJ1-4; D unclear. From germline, CDR1 is SGHRS and CDR2 YFSETQ. With 0 bases removed from V and 2 bases from J, the gap between germline ends came to 8 bases. The CDR3 is made up of 15 amino acids. CDR3 region: CASSLGHTTNEKLFF. CDR3 sequence (DNA): TGCGCCAGCAGCTTGGGACATACTACTAATGAAAAACTGTTTTTT.

This clone has only a few counts. CDR3 protein: CASSLGLTDTQYF. CDR3 nucleotides: TGTGCCAGCAGCTTAGGGCTCACAGATACGCAGTATTTT. V is TRBV7-3 and J is TRBJ2-3; D remains ambiguous. CDR3 size: 13 residues. CDR1 and CDR2 (germline): SGHTA, FQGTGA. V dropped 2 bases and J dropped 2 bases, with 5 bases sitting between them.

The chain has TRBV7-2 and TRBJ2-3, with no clear D. V was shortened by 3 bases and J by 4 bases, with 11 bases between the two germline ends. This CDR3 is built from 14 residues. CDR1 and CDR2 from the germline V gene are SGHTA and FQGNSA. The CDR3 DNA reads as TGTGCCAGCAGCTTGTCCCACAGCTCAGATACGCAGTATTTT. Protein product: CASSLSHSSDTQYF.

The DNA of the CDR3 is TGCGCCAGCAGCATTGGCGGCGGAGAGACCCAGTACTTC. It encodes CASSIGGGETQYF. The chain combines TRBV5-1 with TRBJ2-5; D is unclear. The CDR3 sequence is 13 residues long. Trimming pared 4 bases from V and 4 bases from J, leaving 11 bases between. CDR1 and CDR2 (germline): SGHRS, YFSETQ.

J is TRBJ2-2 and V is TRBV28, with 7 bases matching TRBD1. After removal of 3 bases from V and 6 bases from J, the junction contained 7 bases not matched to a gene. This CDR3 comprises 15 residues. From germline, CDR1 is MDHEN and CDR2 SYDVKM. CDR3 in amino acids: CASSFLRGRAGELFF. CDR3 DNA: TGTGCCAGCAGTTTCTTGAGGGGGCGCGCCGGGGAGCTGTTTTTT.

V gene TRBV6-5 combines with J gene TRBJ2-2, with a possible D match to TRBD1 (7 bases). Germline V gene lookup returns CDR1 MNHEY and CDR2 SVGAGI. Trimming took off 1 base at V and 7 bases at J, with 10 bases between the two ends. This CDR3 is built from 14 residues. Here the CDR3 reads CASSYWQGGGELFF. The CDR3 nucleotides are TGTGCCAGCAGTTACTGGCAGGGGGGCGGGGAGCTGTTTTTT.

Points on this clone: This sample includes further DNA sequences coding for the same CDR3. DNA of the CDR3: TGCGCCAGCAGCTTGGGACAGGGGAACAATGAGCAGTTCTTC. It translates to CASSLGQGNNEQFF. V is TRBV5-1 and J is TRBJ2-1, with 8 bases lining up with TRBD1. V shed 0 bases, J shed 5 bases, and the junction held 1 base outside the gene matches. The length of the CDR3 is 14 residues. In germline, CDR1 is SGHRS, CDR2 YFSETQ. Drawing the rest from reference TRBV5-1 and TRBJ2-1, the complete variable domain is KAGVTQTPRYLIKTRGQQVTLSCSPISGHRSVSWYQQTPGQGLQFLFEYFSETQRNKGNFPGRFSGRQFSNSRSEMNVSTLELGDSALYLCASSLGQGNNEQFFGPGTRLTVL.

This clone was observed a handful of times. This chain connects TRBV5-8 to TRBJ1-5, with D perhaps TRBD1 (5 bases). Germline CDR1 is SGHTS and CDR2 is YDEGEE. CDR3 length: 15 amino acids. Trimming removed 2 bases from V and 4 bases from J, with 13 bases in between. CDR3 loop: CASSFRRGGNQPQHF. As DNA, the CDR3 is TGTGCCAGCAGCTTTAGGAGGGGTGGGAATCAGCCCCAGCATTTT.

This clone was seen a few times. V gene TRBV4-3 combines with J gene TRBJ2-4; weak D call: TRBD1 (5 bases). Per germline, CDR1 LGHNA and CDR2 YSLEER. The CDR3 totals 15 residues. V was pared by 3 bases and J by 5 bases, with 14 bases between. The CDR3 bases are TGCGCCAGCAGCCACGCCAGGGTAGGGGAAAACATTCAGTACTTC. Protein sequence: CASSHARVGENIQYF.

This chain links TRBV5-1 with TRBJ2-7, with TRBD2 matching 7 bases. Germline lookup yields CDR1 SGHRS and CDR2 YFSETQ. The CDR3 extends over 11 amino acids. Germline trimming cut 4 bases from V and 5 bases from J; bases unmatched to any gene: 0. Here the CDR3 DNA reads TGCGCCAGCAGCGGGGGGGACGAGCAGTACTTC. This sequence encodes CASSGGDEQYF.

The rearrangement joins TRBV4-2 to TRBJ1-6; TRBD1 might be the D (5 bases). Germline V CDR1 and CDR2: LGHNA, YNFKEQ. The CDR3 is made up of 17 amino acids. The germline V and J ends were trimmed by 2 bases and 6 bases, with 17 bases remaining between them. The CDR3 spells CASSQSVRAGGNSPLHF. CDR3 nucleotides: TGTGCCAGCAGCCAAAGCGTGCGGGCGGGGGGTAATTCACCCCTCCACTTT.

On this clone: An end of the junction does not agree with germline; a read error may underlie this. The V call is TRBV7-9, the J call TRBJ1-2; 9 nucleotides agree with TRBD1. CDR1 SEHNR and CDR2 FQNEAQ come from the germline V gene (reference sequence). The CDR3 runs 13 residues. This CDR3 is CAGSPGTGNGYTF. Here the CDR3 DNA reads TGTGCCGGCAGTCCCGGGACAGGGAATGGCTACACCTTC.

This chain uses TRBV27 with TRBJ2-7, with 7 bases identical to TRBD2. The length of the CDR3 is 16 residues. After removal of 5 bases from V and 1 base from J, the junction contained 11 bases not matched to a gene. Germline CDR1 is MNHEY and CDR2 is SMNVEV (reference sequence). The CDR3 sequence is CASSPKVAGASYEQYF. DNA of the CDR3: TGTGCCAGCAGTCCTAAAGTGGCGGGAGCTTCCTACGAGCAGTACTTC.

This clone appeared a single time. The chain uses TRBV7-9 and TRBJ1-1; 9 bases line up with TRBD1. CDR3 length equals 15 residues. V lost 1 base and J lost 4; bases outside the gene matches: 4. Germline CDR1 reads SEHNR; CDR2 reads FQNEAQ (reference sequence). In DNA form, the CDR3 reads TGTGCCAGCAGCTTAGTTGGGACAGGGAGCACTGAAGCTTTCTTT. It encodes CASSLVGTGSTEAFF.

The V call is TRBV7-9, the J call TRBJ2-7; 7 bases line up with TRBD2. There are 15 residues in the CDR3. CDR1 and CDR2 (germline): SEHNR, FQNEAQ (reference sequence). V shed 1 base, J shed 5 bases, and the junction held 8 bases outside the gene matches. This CDR3 reads CASSLEQAGSNEQYF. DNA for the CDR3: TGTGCCAGCAGCTTAGAACAAGCGGGAAGCAACGAGCAGTACTTC.

This clone was recorded only once. The junction does not match germline at one end; this may be a read error. The same CDR3 also results from other DNA sequences found in this sample. The chain uses TRBV6-1 and TRBJ2-7; D gene unclear. Germline CDR1 MNHNS, CDR2 SASEGT. This CDR3 spans 12 amino acids. As DNA, the CDR3 is TGTGCCAGCACCGTGTCCGGGTACGAGCAGTACTTT. Encoded protein: CASTVSGYEQYF.

The chain joins TRBV6-5 to TRBJ2-3; 13 bases are shared with TRBD2. V was pared by 4 bases and J by 3 bases, with 1 base of the junction left unmatched. Per the germline V gene, CDR1 is MNHEY and CDR2 is SVGAGI. This CDR3 spans 15 amino acids. The CDR3 DNA reads as TGTGCCAGCAGTTCGGGACTAGCGGGGACAGATACGCAGTATTTT. It yields the protein CASSSGLAGTDTQYF.